This T cell receptor (beta chain) was sequenced during a study of T cell responses to AZD1222 COVID-19 vaccine. Study summary: Researchers grouped second doses given at about 4 or about 12 weeks into one pool. Study findings and constraints: Baseline seropositives among AZD1222 recipients totaled only 5 to 7. There were mostly white British donors and more females than males, and clonal diversity was possibly underestimated. After two AZD1222 doses, spike-specific TCR breadth and depth rose versus day 0.

Profiled with immunoSEQ multiplex PCR; TCRdb holds only in-frame clones, not every one. The sample shows over 100,000 clones, just over 85% of them seen only once. This clone was recorded a few times. No antigen is known for it. Germline CDR1 reads SQVTM; CDR2 reads ANQGSEA. The V segment lost 7 bases and the J segment 9 bases; nucleotides outside the gene matches: 5. The CDR3 has 11 amino acids. The starting material was peripheral blood, obtained on day 0 of AZD1222 vaccination. The V call is TRBV29-1, the J call TRBJ2-1; 8 nucleotides agree with TRBD1. The clonotype was recovered from an adult in good health. The CDR3 coding sequence is TGCAGCGCCGGACAGGGTAGTGAGCAGTTCTTC. It yields the protein CSAGQGSEQFF.